This T cell receptor beta chain was retrieved from a study of siplizumab effects on memory and regulatory T cells. The sample holds one count of this clone. V was cut by 4 bases and J by 2 bases, with 13 bases left in between. Per the germline V gene, CDR1 is SGHRS and CDR2 is YFSETQ. CDR3 length equals 14 residues. The data were produced by immunoSEQ multiplex PCR, yet TCRdb's version contains in-frame clones alone and is incomplete. This repertoire shows approximately 100,000 clones, roughly 94% found once; its top ten account for 1.3%. Sample: non-Treg CD4+ T cells sorted from blood. The rearrangement joins TRBV5-1 to TRBJ2-7, with D maybe TRBD1 (5 bases). The TCR comes from a human donor in good health. The chain's CDR3 is CASSQPGQAYEQYF. DNA of the CDR3: TGCGCCAGCAGCCAACCCGGACAAGCCTACGAGCAGTACTTC.